This is a list of T cell receptor beta chains from one sample in a study of neurological immune-mediated disorders. TCRdb re-called the 5' RACE reads through MiXCR, storing one row per CDR3 protein. Of under 60,000 distinct CDR3 sequences listed, roughly 17% are singletons. What was sequenced was PBMCs. The receptor set was obtained from a man aged 60-69 years in good health. CDR3s include the opening cysteine and the closing phenylalanine or tryptophan. A D gene is named only where the DNA matches it firmly. Clone sizes are given selectively: once, few, many, or a class where the clone is expanded.

j_call cdr3_length d_call clone_size v_call cdr3_aa cdr3_nt
TRBJ2-2 16 NA few TRBV24-1 CATSDALQAGTGELFF TGTGCCACCAGTGATGCGTTACAGGCCGGGACCGGGGAGCTGTTTTTT
TRBJ1-2 15 NA many TRBV5-1 CASSLDGGAGYGYTF TGCGCCAGCAGCTTGGATGGGGGAGCTGGGTATGGCTACACCTTC
TRBJ1-2 13 NA many TRBV12-3/TRBV12-4 CAYSNRVNYGYTF TGTGCCTACTCGAACCGAGTTAACTATGGCTACACCTTC
TRBJ2-3 15 TRBD2 many TRBV12-5 CASAPWTSGTDTQYF TGTGCTAGTGCACCCTGGACTAGCGGCACAGATACGCAGTATTTT
TRBJ1-5 14 NA many TRBV5-6 CASSLGRGNQPQHF TGTGCCAGCAGCTTGGGACGGGGCAATCAGCCCCAGCATTTT
TRBJ1-4 15 NA many TRBV5-1 CASSLVPTGGEKLFF TGCGCCAGCAGCTTGGTCCCGACGGGTGGTGAAAAACTGTTTTTT
TRBJ2-5 14 NA many TRBV5-1 CASSLALGQETQYF TGCGCCAGCAGCTTGGCCCTGGGACAAGAGACCCAGTACTTC
TRBJ2-7 14 NA many TRBV20-1 CSARKAGTAGEQYF TGCAGTGCTAGAAAGGCGGGTACGGCGGGCGAGCAGTACTTC
TRBJ1-3 15 NA many TRBV6-5 CASKSGSSSGNTIYF TGTGCCAGCAAATCAGGTTCTAGCTCTGGAAACACCATATATTTT
TRBJ2-1 14 TRBD2 NA TRBV5-1 CASSWGLADNEQFF TGCGCCAGCAGCTGGGGACTAGCGGACAATGAGCAGTTCTTC
TRBJ1-5 13 NA NA TRBV6-2/TRBV6-3 CASTVYSNQPQHF TGTGCCAGTACCGTCTATAGCAATCAGCCCCAGCATTTT
TRBJ2-7 16 TRBD2 many TRBV4-2 CASSQEGGGGTDEQYF TGTGCCAGCAGCCAAGAGGGGGGGGGAGGGACGGACGAGCAGTACTTC
TRBJ2-2 10 NA many TRBV29-1 CSVGTGELFF TGCAGCGTTGGCACCGGGGAGCTGTTTTTT
TRBJ2-2 14 TRBD1 many TRBV5-5 CASRAGTGTGELFF TGTGCCAGCAGAGCCGGGACAGGTACCGGGGAGCTGTTTTTT
TRBJ2-7 16 NA many TRBV4-2 CASSQDLGSLKYEQYF TGTGCCAGCAGCCAAGATCTCGGCAGCCTAAAATACGAGCAGTACTTC